This TCR beta chain was recorded in a study of vaccination and CD4 T cells after COVID-19. In the study overall: Convalescent cases consisted of six males and four females, of whom two were Hispanic.

The table lists this clonotype with a few counts. Its antigen is unidentified. Once obtained from cultured CD4+ T cells, the DNA was sequenced using the Oncomine TCR Beta short-read assay. TCRdb reanalysed the PCR reads using MiXCR and keeps one entry per CDR3 protein. The sample has tens of thousands of distinct CDR3 sequences, 30% to 45% seen once. Time point noted: late sampling 161 to 241 days after vaccination in a few convalescent patients. Described treatment: 10-day PBMC culture with coronavirus spike peptide pools or control peptides (ViraFEST assay). ViraFEST sequenced TCRs after peptide-pool expansion of antigen-specific T cells. CDR1 and CDR2 from the germline V gene are MNHNS and SASEGT. This CDR3 is built from 12 residues. V trimming: 6 bases; J trimming: 8 bases; junction bases outside the gene matches: 6.

The TCR was taken from a human donor who had recovered from COVID-19. Here the sequenced sample was CD4+ T cells from blood, cultured in vitro, taken about 7 months after SARS-CoV-2 vaccination. This sequence joins TRBV6-1 and TRBJ1-2; 7 bases match TRBD1. Written as DNA, the CDR3 is TGTGCCAGCAGAGGGACAGCGTACGGCTACACCTTC. This sequence encodes CASRGTAYGYTF.